The 17 T cell receptor beta chains below all came from one sample that was sequenced in a study of CD8+ T cells in alopecia areata. Extracted from the samples, RNA was reverse transcribed into cDNA to serve as the sequencing template. The repertoire was sequenced with immunoSEQ multiplex PCR; TCRdb's copy has only in-frame clones and lacks some. Of 110,000 or so clones in the sample, 35% to 45% are singletons; the top ten hold 3.1%. The sample consisted of CD4+ T cells sorted from blood. All receptors come from a human donor with alopecia areata.

This clone was seen more than once but under ten times. This rearrangement joins TRBV30 to TRBJ1-1; 7 bases match TRBD1. The V and J ends lost 3 bases and 0 bases, in that order; junction bases with no gene match: 10. The germline V gene encodes CDR1 GTSNPN and CDR2 SVGIG (reference sequence). This CDR3 region has 16 residues. The CDR3 region has the DNA TGTGCCTGGAGGGCGGGACAGTCTACAATGAACACTGAAGCTTTCTTT. Translating gives CAWRAGQSTMNTEAFF.

This clone was detected a few times. The gene calls are TRBV19 and TRBJ2-7, with D possibly TRBD1 on 6 matching bases. The germline V gene has CDR1 LNHDA and CDR2 SQIVND (reference sequence). This CDR3 comprises 14 residues. Trimming took 10 bases from V and 0 from J, leaving 16 bases between them. CDR3 in DNA: TGTGCCACCTCCGGGACAACGAGCTCCTACGAGCAGTACTTC. This codes for CATSGTTSSYEQYF.

This sequence joins TRBV18 and TRBJ2-5; D is perhaps TRBD2 (6 bases). The length of the CDR3 is 13 residues. Trimming removed 2 bases from V and 2 bases from J, with 6 bases in between. Germline CDR1 and CDR2: KGHSH and LQKENI. CDR3 in amino acids: CASSPGGQETQYF. CDR3 nucleotides: TGTGCCAGCTCACCAGGGGGGCAAGAGACCCAGTACTTC.

This clone has only a few counts. The V call is TRBV29-1, the J call TRBJ1-1; 10 bases match TRBD1. Germline CDR1 reads SQVTM; CDR2 reads ANQGSEA. This CDR3 is built from 13 residues. Germline trimming cut 7 bases from V and 1 base from J; bases unmatched to any gene: 3. The CDR3 loop is CSGWDRGNTEAFF. CDR3 bases: TGCAGCGGGTGGGACAGGGGGAACACTGAAGCTTTCTTT.

The CDR3 protein is CSVWGQGVYEQYF. The CDR3 DNA reads as TGCAGCGTGTGGGGGCAGGGTGTGTACGAGCAGTACTTC. The chain links TRBV29-1 to TRBJ2-7; the D gene is possibly TRBD1 (6 bases). Germline CDR1 is SQVTM and CDR2 is ANQGSEA. This CDR3 is 13 amino acids long. Trimming took 6 bases from V and 4 from J, leaving 16 bases between them.

This clone was recorded a few times. V is TRBV7-2 and J is TRBJ1-4; 7 bases map to TRBD1. Germline trimming cut 4 bases from V and 5 bases from J; bases unmatched to any gene: 7. Germline V gives CDR1 SGHTA, CDR2 FQGNSA. This CDR3 spans 15 amino acids. Written as DNA, the CDR3 is TGTGCCAGCAGCTACAGGGGTACCTACAATGAAAAACTGTTTTTT. Translating it yields CASSYRGTYNEKLFF. The entire variable domain, with the rest obtained from reference TRBV7-2 and TRBJ1-4, is as follows: GAGVSQSPSNKVTEKGKDVELRCDPISGHTALYWYRQSLGQGLEFLIYFQGNSAPDKSGLPSDRFSAERTGGSVSTLTIQRTQQEDSAVYLCASSYRGTYNEKLFFGSGTQLSVL.

This clone occurred once. A junction boundary mismatches the germline segment, possibly from a read error. V and J are TRBV29-1 and TRBJ1-4; D gene unclear. Germline loops: CDR1 SQVTM, CDR2 ANQGSEA. This CDR3 is 11 amino acids long. DNA for the CDR3: TGCAGCGTTGAATATGTGGGGTCTTATAATTTT. Translating it yields CSVEYVGSYNF.

The chain recombines TRBV7-2 with TRBJ2-7; D call uncertain. Germline CDR1 SGHTA, CDR2 FQGNSA. The CDR3 is 15 amino acids. Trimming took off 6 bases at V and 1 base at J, with 16 bases between the two ends. CDR3 residues: CASRDGRPRSYEQYF. DNA for the CDR3: TGTGCCAGCAGGGATGGACGGCCAAGATCCTACGAGCAGTACTTC. The variable domain in full, with the rest retrieved from reference TRBV7-2 and TRBJ2-7, is GAGVSQSPSNKVTEKGKDVELRCDPISGHTALYWYRQSLGQGLEFLIYFQGNSAPDKSGLPSDRFSAERTGGSVSTLTIQRTQQEDSAVYLCASRDGRPRSYEQYFGPGTRLTVT.

This clone was counted between two and nine times. V usage is TRBV28 and J usage is TRBJ1-2; 8 bases align to TRBD1. Germline loops: CDR1 MDHEN, CDR2 SYDVKM. The CDR3 runs to 13 residues. The V gene end was trimmed by 11 bases and the J gene end by 1 base; junction bases not matched to a gene: 6. Written as DNA, the CDR3 is TGTGCCGTCAGACAGGGGCTTAACTATGGCTACACCTTC. It codes for CAVRQGLNYGYTF.

This clone was detected a few times. The CDR3 protein is CASSLGLSSYEQYF. For the CDR3, the DNA is TGTGCCAGCAGCTTAGGACTGAGCTCCTACGAGCAGTACTTC. The J gene is TRBJ2-7, the V gene TRBV7-3; D may be TRBD2 (5 bases). Germline assignment: CDR1 SGHTA and CDR2 FQGTGA. The V end lost 2 bases, the J end lost 0 bases, and 8 bases lay between the germline ends. The length of the CDR3 is 14 residues.

This clone was seen a handful of times. This chain uses TRBV28 with TRBJ2-7; 9 nucleotides line up with TRBD1. Trimming at V came to 5 bases and at J to 3 bases, leaving 8 bases not matched to a gene. Germline CDR1 reads MDHEN; CDR2 reads SYDVKM. The CDR3 contains 15 residues. The CDR3 DNA is TGTGCCAGCAGTCCGGCGGGACAGGGCCTCTACGAGCAGTACTTC. Its protein is CASSPAGQGLYEQYF.

There are a few counts of this clone. The chain recombines TRBV7-9 with TRBJ2-1; TRBD1 matches at 8 bases. The length of the CDR3 is 14 residues. The J segment lost 3 bases and the V segment lost 5 bases, leaving 3 bases of the junction unmatched. Germline CDR1 and CDR2: SEHNR and FQNEAQ (reference sequence). The CDR3 region is CASSPGQVYNEQFF. CDR3 DNA sequence: TGTGCCAGCAGCCCGGGACAGGTCTACAATGAGCAGTTCTTC.

V is TRBV4-3 and J is TRBJ2-2, with D unresolved. This CDR3 is 18 amino acids long. Germline V gene sequence: CDR1 LGHNA, CDR2 YSLEER. Between the trimmed V and J ends, which lost 2 bases and 2 bases, there was a span of 18 bases. The CDR3 spells CASSQSKQRVINTGELFF. In DNA form, the CDR3 reads TGCGCCAGCAGCCAATCCAAGCAACGGGTTATCAACACCGGGGAGCTGTTTTTT.

The sample holds a few counts of this clone. The chain recombines TRBV11-2 with TRBJ1-2; perhaps TRBD1 as D (6 bases). The CDR3 covers 14 residues. CDR1 is SGHAT and CDR2 is FQNNGV in the germline V gene. V dropped 5 bases and J dropped 8 bases, with 18 bases sitting between them. The CDR3 sequence is CASSLQQGTGGYTF. The CDR3 DNA follows: TGTGCCAGCAGCCTGCAACAGGGAACGGGGGGCTACACCTTC.

This chain connects TRBV30 to TRBJ1-1; no reliable D call. Germline V CDR1 and CDR2: GTSNPN, SVGIG (reference sequence). V was shortened by 7 bases and J by 0 bases, with 6 bases between the two germline ends. The CDR3 consists of 11 residues. CDR3 loop: CALILNTEAFF. In DNA form, the CDR3 reads TGTGCCTTGATATTGAACACTGAAGCTTTCTTT.

The J gene is TRBJ1-2, the V gene TRBV29-1, with TRBD1 identical over 8 bases. Germline assignment: CDR1 SQVTM and CDR2 ANQGSEA. V shed 4 bases and J 6 bases; nucleotides not matched to a gene: 7. The CDR3 is 13 residues long. The CDR3 protein is CSVVQGAYHGYTF. Here the CDR3 DNA reads TGCAGCGTTGTTCAGGGGGCTTATCATGGCTACACCTTC.

The chain is built from TRBV7-8 and TRBJ2-7; D is perhaps TRBD2 (5 bases). The ends were cut back, 5 bases at V and 4 bases at J, with 12 bases in the middle. Germline CDR1 SGHVS, CDR2 FQNEAQ. The CDR3 consists of 13 residues. CDR3 DNA: TGTGCCAGCAGCCACTCGGGGATATACGAGCAGTACTTC. Protein sequence: CASSHSGIYEQYF. The entire variable domain, with the rest obtained from reference TRBV7-8 and TRBJ2-7, is as follows: GAGVSQSPRYKVAKRGQDVALRCDPISGHVSLFWYQQALGQGPEFLTYFQNEAQLDKSGLPSDRFFAERPEGSVSTLKIQRTQQEDSAVYLCASSHSGIYEQYFGPGTRLTVT.